The table lists the clone carrying this T cell receptor (beta chain) with a few counts. Its antigen remains unknown. This sample stems from a study of identical twins. The study, taken as a whole, reports: These conclusions were based on statistical analysis (cross-sectional, not following the same donors). There were fewer insertions in abundant cord blood beta clonotypes, but memory repertoires showed no such pattern.

The cDNA had a unique molecular identifier and a template-switch universal primer site. From the 5' RACE reads, TCRdb called clonotypes with MiXCR, one entry per CDR3 protein. The sample contains roughly 490,000 distinct CDR3 sequences, 14% of which appear only once. CDR1 is GTSNPN, CDR2 SVGIG, per germline (reference sequence). The CDR3 contains 14 residues. Trimming cost V 2 bases and J 5 bases; bases outside gene matches: 5. In addition, the sample was reused for a study of yellow fever vaccine responses in identical twins.

The sequence was obtained from a woman aged 18-29 years in good health. The gene calls are TRBV30 and TRBJ2-2; 7 nucleotides match TRBD2. The sequenced sample consisted of CD4+ T cells sorted from blood. The CDR3 here is CAWSQLAATGELFF. The CDR3 DNA reads as TGTGCCTGGAGTCAGCTAGCGGCAACCGGGGAGCTGTTTTTT.